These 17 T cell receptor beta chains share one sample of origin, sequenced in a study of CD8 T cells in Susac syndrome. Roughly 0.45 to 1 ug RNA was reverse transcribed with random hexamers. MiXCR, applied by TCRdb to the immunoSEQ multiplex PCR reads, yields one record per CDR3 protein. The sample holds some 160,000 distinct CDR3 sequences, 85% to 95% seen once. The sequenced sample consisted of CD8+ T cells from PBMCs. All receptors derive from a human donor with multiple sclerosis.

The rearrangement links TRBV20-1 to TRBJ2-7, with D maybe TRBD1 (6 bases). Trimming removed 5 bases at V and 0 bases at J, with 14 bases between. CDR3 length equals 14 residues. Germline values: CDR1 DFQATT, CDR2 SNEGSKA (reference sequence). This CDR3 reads CSAPEGDGSYEQYF. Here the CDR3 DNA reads TGCAGTGCTCCAGAGGGGGACGGCTCCTACGAGCAGTACTTC.

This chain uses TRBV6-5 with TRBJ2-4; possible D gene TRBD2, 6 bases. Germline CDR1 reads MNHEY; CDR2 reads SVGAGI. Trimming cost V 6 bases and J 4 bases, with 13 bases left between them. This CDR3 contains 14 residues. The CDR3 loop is CASRPGERKNIQYF. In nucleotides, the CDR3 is TGTGCCAGCAGACCGGGAGAGAGGAAAAACATTCAGTACTTC.

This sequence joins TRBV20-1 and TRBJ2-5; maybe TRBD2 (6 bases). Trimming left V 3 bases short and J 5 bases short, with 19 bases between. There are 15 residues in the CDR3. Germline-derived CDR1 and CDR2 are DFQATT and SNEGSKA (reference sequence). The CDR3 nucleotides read TGCAGTGCTAGGCTCGGGACTCCGCCTCGGGAGACCCAGTACTTC. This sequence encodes CSARLGTPPRETQYF.

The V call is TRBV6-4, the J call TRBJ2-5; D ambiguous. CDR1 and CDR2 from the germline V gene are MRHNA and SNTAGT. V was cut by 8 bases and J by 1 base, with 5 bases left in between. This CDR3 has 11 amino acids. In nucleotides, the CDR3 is TGTGCCAGCCCCATCCAAGAGACCCAGTACTTC. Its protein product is CASPIQETQYF.

The CDR3 sequence: CASSQVQGPYEQYF. As DNA, the CDR3 is TGTGCCAGCAGCCAAGTGCAGGGACCCTACGAGCAGTACTTC. The V and J genes are TRBV3-1 and TRBJ2-7, with D perhaps matching TRBD1 or TRBD2 (5 bases each). Germline V gene lookup returns CDR1 LGHDT and CDR2 YNNKEL (reference sequence). This CDR3 comprises 14 residues. Trimming shortened V by 1 base and J by 2 bases, and 9 bases separated the two germline ends.

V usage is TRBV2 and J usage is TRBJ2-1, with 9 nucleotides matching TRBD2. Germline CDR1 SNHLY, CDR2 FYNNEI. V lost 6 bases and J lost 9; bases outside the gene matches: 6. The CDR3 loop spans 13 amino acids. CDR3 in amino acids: CASSPGLALEQFF. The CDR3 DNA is TGTGCCAGCAGCCCGGGACTAGCTCTTGAGCAGTTCTTC.

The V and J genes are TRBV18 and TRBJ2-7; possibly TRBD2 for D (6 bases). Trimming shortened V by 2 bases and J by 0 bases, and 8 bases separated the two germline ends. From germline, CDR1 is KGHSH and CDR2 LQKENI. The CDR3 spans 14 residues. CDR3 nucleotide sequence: TGTGCCAGCTCACCAGGGGAGGTCTCCTACGAGCAGTACTTC. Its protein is CASSPGEVSYEQYF. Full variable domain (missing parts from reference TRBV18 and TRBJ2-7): NAGVMQNPRHLVRRRGQEARLRCSPMKGHSHVYWYRQLPEEGLKFMVYLQKENIIDESGMPKERFSAEFPKEGPSILRIQQVVRGDSAAYFCASSPGEVSYEQYFGPGTRLTVT.

The CDR3, as DNA: TGTGCCAGCAGGCCGGGAGATACGCAGTATTTT. Translation: CASRPGDTQYF. The chain joins TRBV2 to TRBJ2-3; D not resolved. Between the trimmed V and J ends, which lost 6 bases and 5 bases, there was a span of 6 bases. Germline V lookup: CDR1 SNHLY, CDR2 FYNNEI. The CDR3 sequence is 11 residues long.

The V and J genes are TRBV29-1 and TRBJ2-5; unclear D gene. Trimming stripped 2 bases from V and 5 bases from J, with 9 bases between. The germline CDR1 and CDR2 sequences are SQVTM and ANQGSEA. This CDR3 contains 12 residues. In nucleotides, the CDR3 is TGCAGCGTTGAATGGGTGCGGGAGACCCAGTACTTC. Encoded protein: CSVEWVRETQYF. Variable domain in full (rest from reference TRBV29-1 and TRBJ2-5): SAVISQKPSRDICQRGTSLTIQCQVDSQVTMMFWYRQQPGQSLTLIATANQGSEATYESGFVIDKFPISRPNLTFSTLTVSNMSPEDSSIYLCSVEWVRETQYFGPGTRLLVL.

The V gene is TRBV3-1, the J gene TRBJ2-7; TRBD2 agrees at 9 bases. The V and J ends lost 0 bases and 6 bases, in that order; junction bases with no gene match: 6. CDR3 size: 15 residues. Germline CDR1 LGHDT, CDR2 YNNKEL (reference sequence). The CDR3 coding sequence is TGTGCCAGCAGCCAAGATTGGGCGGGAGGGGGCGAGCAGTACTTC. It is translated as CASSQDWAGGGEQYF.

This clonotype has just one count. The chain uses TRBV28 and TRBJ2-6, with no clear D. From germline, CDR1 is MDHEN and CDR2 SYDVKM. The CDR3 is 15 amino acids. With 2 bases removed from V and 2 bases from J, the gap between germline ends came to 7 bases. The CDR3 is CASSLTRAGANVLTF. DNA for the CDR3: TGTGCCAGCAGTTTAACGCGAGCTGGGGCCAACGTCCTGACTTTC.

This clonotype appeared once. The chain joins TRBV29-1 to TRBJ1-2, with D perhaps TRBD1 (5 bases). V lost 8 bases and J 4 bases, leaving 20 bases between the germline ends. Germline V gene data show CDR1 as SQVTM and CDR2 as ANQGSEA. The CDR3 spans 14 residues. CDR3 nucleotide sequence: TGCAGCATCTATGGGGGGGATTCGGGCTATGGCTACACCTTC. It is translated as CSIYGGDSGYGYTF.

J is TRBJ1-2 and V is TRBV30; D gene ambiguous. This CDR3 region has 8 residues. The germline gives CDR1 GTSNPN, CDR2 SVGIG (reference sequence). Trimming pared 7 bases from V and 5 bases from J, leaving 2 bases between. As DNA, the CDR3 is TGTGCCTCGTATGGCTACACCTTC. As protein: CASYGYTF.

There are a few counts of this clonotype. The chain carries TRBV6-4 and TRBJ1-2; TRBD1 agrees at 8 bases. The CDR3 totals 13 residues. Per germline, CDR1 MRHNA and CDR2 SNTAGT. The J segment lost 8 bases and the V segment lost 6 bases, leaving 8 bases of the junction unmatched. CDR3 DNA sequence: TGTGCCAGCAGCCCCGGACAGGGAGGAGGCTACACCTTC. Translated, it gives CASSPGQGGGYTF.

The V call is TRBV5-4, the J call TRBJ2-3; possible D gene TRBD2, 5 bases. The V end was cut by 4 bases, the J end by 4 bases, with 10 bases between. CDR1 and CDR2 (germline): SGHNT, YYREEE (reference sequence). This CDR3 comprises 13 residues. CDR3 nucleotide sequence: TGTGCCAGCAGCGACGGGGTGCCAGATACGCAGTATTTT. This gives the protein CASSDGVPDTQYF.

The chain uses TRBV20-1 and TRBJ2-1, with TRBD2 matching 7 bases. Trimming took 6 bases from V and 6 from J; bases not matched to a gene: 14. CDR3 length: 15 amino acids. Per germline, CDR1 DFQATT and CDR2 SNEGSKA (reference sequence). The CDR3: CSAPGLAGAFNEQFF. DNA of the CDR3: TGCAGTGCCCCCGGCCTGGCGGGAGCCTTCAATGAGCAGTTCTTC.

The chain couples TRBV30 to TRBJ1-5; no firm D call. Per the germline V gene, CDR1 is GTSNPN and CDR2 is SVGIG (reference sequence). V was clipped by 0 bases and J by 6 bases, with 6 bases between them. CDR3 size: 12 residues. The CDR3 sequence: CAWSVQAQPQHF. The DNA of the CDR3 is TGTGCCTGGAGTGTACAAGCTCAGCCCCAGCATTTT.